By share of the sample, the clone carrying this TCR beta chain is medium-sized. The antigen is not known. TCRdb re-derived calls from the 5' RACE reads in MiXCR, one entry per CDR3 protein. The table lists around 9,000 distinct CDR3 sequences, roughly 6.8% of them singletons, with roughly 30% in the top ten. The CDR3 sequence is 17 residues long. The V end lost 3 bases, the J end lost 10 bases, and 23 bases lay between the germline ends. Germline V CDR1 and CDR2: SGHRS, YFSETQ. This sample is drawn from a study of spatial heterogeneity in lung cancer. Study overall: In tumor regions, TCR transcript counts tracked strongly with a T cell module score from matched bulk RNA-seq.

The time point: sample taken at primary tumor resection. Without sorting, whole RNA was sequenced from tumor, nontumor lung or frozen PBMC. Overall study results and limits: Nonsynonymous mutation counts, ubiquitous and regional, were tracked by the respective counts of ubiquitous and regional expanded TCRs. Counts of expanded alpha and beta TCRs within tumors tracked the tumor nonsynonymous mutation count.

J is TRBJ1-6 and V is TRBV5-1; D possibly corresponds to TRBD1 (6 bases). This receptor was taken from a male donor with early-stage non-small cell lung cancer. The source was lung tumor tissue, collected at surgery. The CDR3 loop reads CASSWDQNRELGSPLHF. CDR3 nucleotides: TGCGCCAGCAGCTGGGATCAGAACAGGGAACTTGGATCACCCCTCCACTTT.